The rows below give T cell receptor beta chains drawn from one sample of a study of blood T cell repertoires in COVID-19. Some clones are missing from TCRdb's copy, which holds only in-frame ones; the method was immunoSEQ multiplex PCR. This sample yields 70,000 to 100,000 clones, of which 80% to 90% are seen a single time; more than 1% belongs to the top ten. Sequenced material: peripheral blood. The receptors originated from a man older than 75 with active or convalescent COVID-19. The CDR3 runs from the conserved cysteine through the conserved F or W. Fields, in order: V gene, clone size, D gene, J gene, CDR3 protein, CDR3 DNA. The D gene is left open where the match is weak. Clone size is given for some rows only: seen once, a few or many times, or a class if the clone is expanded.

V gene: TRBV3-1/TRBV3-2
clone size: -
D gene: -
J gene: TRBJ2-1
CDR3 protein: CASSQPRSTSSEQFF
CDR3 DNA: TGTGCCAGCAGCCAACCTCGCTCGACTAGTTCTGAGCAGTTCTTC

V gene: TRBV4-1
clone size: -
D gene: -
J gene: TRBJ1-2
CDR3 protein: CASSRLSDTNYGYTF
CDR3 DNA: TGCGCCAGCAGCCGACTTTCGGACACGAACTATGGCTACACCTTC

V gene: TRBV11-3
clone size: -
D gene: -
J gene: TRBJ2-2
CDR3 protein: CASSRTRNTGELFF
CDR3 DNA: TGTGCCAGCAGCCGTACTAGGAACACCGGGGAGCTGTTTTTT

V gene: TRBV7-9
clone size: -
D gene: -
J gene: TRBJ2-1
CDR3 protein: CATPGAGAYNEQFF
CDR3 DNA: TGCGCAACTCCCGGGGCAGGGGCCTACAATGAGCAGTTCTTC

V gene: TRBV18
clone size: once
D gene: TRBD1
J gene: TRBJ1-1
CDR3 protein: CASSAGQGNTEAFF
CDR3 DNA: TGTGCCAGCTCAGCCGGACAGGGGAACACTGAAGCTTTCTTT

V gene: TRBV3-1/TRBV3-2
clone size: once
D gene: -
J gene: TRBJ2-1
CDR3 protein: CASSQSFGAAPGNEQFF
CDR3 DNA: TGTGCCAGCAGCCAGTCCTTTGGAGCCGCCCCGGGAAATGAGCAGTTCTTC

V gene: TRBV5-1
clone size: -
D gene: -
J gene: TRBJ2-6
CDR3 protein: CASSVQGTAGANVLTF
CDR3 DNA: TGCGCCAGCAGCGTTCAGGGAACTGCTGGGGCCAACGTCCTGACTTTC

V gene: TRBV11-1
clone size: -
D gene: -
J gene: TRBJ2-1
CDR3 protein: CASSPTTVEQFF
CDR3 DNA: TGTGCCAGCAGCCCTACGACAGTCGAGCAGTTCTTC

V gene: TRBV2
clone size: -
D gene: -
J gene: TRBJ1-3
CDR3 protein: CASRRAAGGNTIYF
CDR3 DNA: TGTGCCAGCAGGCGAGCGGCCGGTGGAAACACCATATATTTT

V gene: TRBV28
clone size: -
D gene: -
J gene: TRBJ1-4
CDR3 protein: CASSLSKLGGSGEKLFF
CDR3 DNA: TGTGCCAGCAGTTTATCCAAATTGGGGGGGTCAGGGGAAAAACTGTTTTTT

V gene: TRBV5-3
clone size: few
D gene: TRBD1
J gene: TRBJ1-4
CDR3 protein: CARSTGQGGEKLFF
CDR3 DNA: TGTGCCAGAAGCACCGGACAGGGAGGTGAAAAACTGTTTTTT

V gene: TRBV5-4
clone size: -
D gene: TRBD2
J gene: TRBJ2-3
CDR3 protein: CASSSRGGLAVSDTQYF
CDR3 DNA: TGTGCCAGCAGCTCTCGGGGGGGGCTAGCGGTTTCAGATACGCAGTATTTT

V gene: TRBV5-1
clone size: once
D gene: -
J gene: TRBJ2-7
CDR3 protein: CASSFGSVDTYEQYF
CDR3 DNA: TGCGCCAGCAGCTTCGGGAGCGTCGATACCTACGAGCAGTACTTC

V gene: TRBV6-2/TRBV6-3
clone size: -
D gene: -
J gene: TRBJ2-7
CDR3 protein: CASSFGRSGEQYF
CDR3 DNA: TGTGCCAGCAGTTTTGGGAGATCGGGCGAGCAGTACTTC

V gene: TRBV5-1
clone size: once
D gene: TRBD1
J gene: TRBJ1-4
CDR3 protein: CASSFGTANEKLFF
CDR3 DNA: TGCGCCAGCAGCTTCGGGACAGCAAATGAAAAACTGTTTTTT

V gene: TRBV27
clone size: -
D gene: -
J gene: TRBJ1-1
CDR3 protein: CASRRETEAFF
CDR3 DNA: TGTGCCAGCAGGAGGGAAACTGAAGCTTTCTTT

V gene: TRBV11-3
clone size: -
D gene: TRBD2
J gene: TRBJ2-1
CDR3 protein: CASSLSSSGRYNEQFF
CDR3 DNA: TGTGCCAGCAGCCTTTCCTCTAGCGGGAGGTACAATGAGCAGTTCTTC

V gene: TRBV9
clone size: -
D gene: TRBD2
J gene: TRBJ2-1
CDR3 protein: CASSVGHSGSGNEQFF
CDR3 DNA: TGTGCCAGCAGCGTAGGGCATAGCGGGAGTGGTAATGAGCAGTTCTTC

V gene: TRBV9
clone size: -
D gene: -
J gene: TRBJ2-3
CDR3 protein: CASSVLGTDTQYF
CDR3 DNA: TGTGCCAGCAGCGTACTCGGCACAGATACGCAGTATTTT

V gene: TRBV27
clone size: -
D gene: TRBD1
J gene: TRBJ2-3
CDR3 protein: CASSLFRTGADTQYF
CDR3 DNA: TGTGCCAGCAGTTTATTCCGGACAGGGGCAGATACGCAGTATTTT

V gene: TRBV27
clone size: -
D gene: TRBD1
J gene: TRBJ2-6
CDR3 protein: CASRRTGTVSGANVLTF
CDR3 DNA: TGTGCCAGCAGAAGGACAGGGACTGTATCTGGGGCCAACGTCCTGACTTTC

V gene: TRBV23-1
clone size: -
D gene: TRBD2
J gene: TRBJ2-5
CDR3 protein: CASRATSGVYQETQYF
CDR3 DNA: TGCGCCAGCAGGGCGACTAGCGGGGTGTACCAAGAGACCCAGTACTTC

V gene: TRBV18
clone size: -
D gene: -
J gene: TRBJ1-5
CDR3 protein: CASSAIDRGGSNQPQHF
CDR3 DNA: TGTGCCAGCTCAGCTATTGATCGGGGAGGGAGCAATCAGCCCCAGCATTTT

V gene: TRBV20-1
clone size: -
D gene: TRBD1
J gene: TRBJ1-2
CDR3 protein: CSASPRGYGYTF
CDR3 DNA: TGCAGTGCTAGTCCCAGGGGGTATGGCTACACCTTC